This paragraph reports one TCR beta chain. The record originates from a study of blood T cell repertoires in COVID-19. Across the study: Whether acute or convalescent, the COVID-19 samples came from the United States, Italy and Spain.

Authors' analysis steps: Amplifying reference gene primers gave estimates of nucleated cell counts. TCRdb's copy holds only in-frame clones and misses some; the assay was immunoSEQ multiplex PCR. From that table come the V and J calls and clone size; the DNA was used to work out D and trimming. The data hold around 58,000 clones, with 90% to 95% observed a single time. Germline lookup yields CDR1 SGHVS and CDR2 FQNEAQ. V shed 8 bases and J shed 1 base, with 20 bases lying between them. The CDR3 runs to 16 residues. The rearrangement uses TRBV7-8 and TRBJ1-1, with D possibly TRBD1 on 5 matching bases. The sequencing input was peripheral blood. This receptor was taken from an older woman with active or convalescent COVID-19. Here the CDR3 reads CASFRLPGVSNTEAFF. DNA for the CDR3: TGTGCCAGCTTCCGGTTACCGGGGGTCTCGAACACTGAAGCTTTCTTT.